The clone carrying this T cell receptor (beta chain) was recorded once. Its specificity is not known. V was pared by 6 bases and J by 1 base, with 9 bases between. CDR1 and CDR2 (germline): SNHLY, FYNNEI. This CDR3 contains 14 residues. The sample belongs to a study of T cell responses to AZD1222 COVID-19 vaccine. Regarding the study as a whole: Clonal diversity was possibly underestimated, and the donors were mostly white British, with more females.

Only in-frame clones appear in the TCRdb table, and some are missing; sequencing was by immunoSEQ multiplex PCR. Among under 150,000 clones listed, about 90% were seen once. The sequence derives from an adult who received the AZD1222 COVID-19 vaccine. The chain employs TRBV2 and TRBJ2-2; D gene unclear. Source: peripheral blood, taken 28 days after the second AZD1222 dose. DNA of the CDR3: TGTGCCAGCAGAGGGCACCAGAACACCGGGGAGCTGTTTTTT. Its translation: CASRGHQNTGELFF.